Sequencing of this T cell receptor beta chain was carried out in a study of control samples from healthy donors and cancer patients. The method was immunoSEQ multiplex PCR; TCRdb's version includes in-frame clones alone and lacks a portion of them. This sample has fewer than 200,000 clones, with almost 90% found just once. The CDR3 extends over 15 amino acids. CDR1 MDHEN and CDR2 SYDVKM come from the germline V gene. V trimming: 5 bases; J trimming: 3 bases; junction bases outside the gene matches: 9. This clonotype originated in a woman in her 30s in good health. The V gene is TRBV28, the J gene TRBJ2-7; TRBD1 aligns across 8 bases. Sequenced input: blood. CDR3 residues: CASSEPGQGLYEQYF. In DNA, the CDR3 is TGTGCCAGCAGTGAACCCGGACAGGGTCTCTACGAGCAGTACTTC.